This entry concerns a single TCR beta chain. What it binds is unknown. This entry is derived from a study of CD8+ T cells in alopecia areata. Whole-study findings and limits: Compared with mice, patients displayed less clear TCR sharing, possibly for HLA-related reasons.

In each case, RNA was isolated and then reverse transcribed into cDNA as the sequencing template. Method: immunoSEQ multiplex PCR; TCRdb's copy keeps in-frame clones and lacks some. Here the sample spans some 160,000 clones, about two thirds being singletons. Trimming cost V 5 bases and J 4 bases, with 9 bases left between them. The CDR3 is 12 residues long. Germline V gives CDR1 SGHRS, CDR2 YFSETQ. Isolation of CD4+ and CD8+ T cells from PBMCs was achieved by sorting. The chain recombines TRBV5-1 with TRBJ1-2; tentative D call: TRBD1 (5 bases). This receptor was taken from a human donor in good health. The sample consisted of CD8+ T cells sorted from blood. CDR3 region: CASSGGSYGYTF. CDR3 DNA: TGCGCCAGCAGTGGGGGAAGCTATGGCTACACCTTC.